One and the same sample provided the 14 T cell receptor beta chains below, sequenced in a study of beta chain features in type 1 diabetes. Sequencing targeted expressed TCRB transcripts, as all isolated RNA had been reverse transcribed. Repertoires were generated with immunoSEQ multiplex PCR, while TCRdb's copy carries only in-frame clones and drops some. This sample yields approximately 270,000 clones, of which roughly an eighth are seen a single time; under 0.02% belongs to the top ten. No antigen is known for these receptors. Study-level findings and limits: Shortening of TCRB CDR3s, moderate but significant, appeared in all four CD4+ subsets of Type 1 diabetes patients.

Sequences were obtained from naive CD4+ T cells from blood. Receptors were obtained from a man aged 25 to 40 with type 1 diabetes.

V is TRBV2 and J is TRBJ1-1; possible D gene TRBD1, 6 bases. V lost 6 bases and J 1 base, leaving 15 bases between the germline ends. The germline gives CDR1 SNHLY, CDR2 FYNNEI. The CDR3 covers 15 residues. DNA for the CDR3: TGTGCCAGCAGGAGGGAGGGGACACCGAACACTGAAGCTTTCTTT. This encodes CASRREGTPNTEAFF. Variable domain in full (rest from reference TRBV2 and TRBJ1-1): EPEVTQTPSHQVTQMGQEVILRCVPISNHLYFYWYRQILGQKVEFLVSFYNNEISEKSEIFDDQFSVERPDGSNFTLKIRSTKLEDSAMYFCASRREGTPNTEAFFGQGTRLTVV.

This clone was seen only a few times. The rearrangement uses TRBV7-2 and TRBJ2-7, with TRBD2 matching 9 bases. The CDR3 runs to 15 residues. J was trimmed by 3 bases and V by 2 bases; bases with no gene match: 5. Germline CDR1 SGHTA, CDR2 FQGNSA. The DNA of the CDR3 is TGTGCCAGCAGCTTATACCGGACTAGCGACTACGAGCAGTACTTC. This translates into CASSLYRTSDYEQYF. Based on the CDR3 plus reference TRBV7-2 and TRBJ2-7, the full variable domain is GAGVSQSPSNKVTEKGKDVELRCDPISGHTALYWYRQSLGQGLEFLIYFQGNSAPDKSGLPSDRFSAERTGGSVSTLTIQRTQQEDSAVYLCASSLYRTSDYEQYFGPGTRLTVT.

Concerning this clone itself: A read error may produce the germline difference seen at one junction end. The chain combines TRBV5-1 with TRBJ2-1; a weak D match, TRBD1 (7 bases). Per the germline V gene, CDR1 is SGHRS and CDR2 is YFSETQ. The CDR3 covers 12 residues. CDR3 coding DNA: TGTGCCAGCAGCGTGGACAGGCGGGGAACGTTCTTC. It yields the protein CASSVDRRGTFF.

The J gene is TRBJ2-1, the V gene TRBV27, with 9 nucleotides matching TRBD2. Unmatched junction bases numbered 2, after V lost 2 bases and J lost 0 bases. The CDR3 sequence is 16 residues long. Looked up from germline, CDR1 is MNHEY and CDR2 is SMNVEV (reference sequence). The CDR3 sequence is CASSLLSGSSYNEQFF. The CDR3 coding sequence is TGTGCCAGCAGTTTACTTAGCGGGAGCTCCTACAATGAGCAGTTCTTC.

V gene TRBV9 combines with J gene TRBJ2-1, with 15 nucleotides matching TRBD2. The CDR3 is 18 residues long. V dropped 0 bases and J dropped 8; count of bases not matched to a gene: 9. Germline CDR1 is SGDLS and CDR2 is YYNGEE. In nucleotides, the CDR3 is TGTGCCAGCAGCGTAGGGACTAGCGGGAGGGCCTCGGTTGATGAGCAGTTCTTC. This sequence encodes CASSVGTSGRASVDEQFF.

The CDR3 spells CASSLGLANGDTQYF. CDR3 nucleotides: TGTGCCAGCAGCTTAGGGCTAGCGAACGGAGATACGCAGTATTTT. This chain joins TRBV7-2 and TRBJ2-3, with D possibly being TRBD2 (6 bases). Germline lookup yields CDR1 SGHTA and CDR2 FQGNSA. V dropped 1 base and J dropped 5 bases, with 13 bases sitting between them. There are 15 residues in the CDR3.

The chain has TRBV5-1 and TRBJ1-1; a weak D match, TRBD1 (5 bases). The germline V and J ends were trimmed by 5 bases and 4 bases, with 18 bases remaining between them. CDR1 and CDR2 (germline): SGHRS, YFSETQ. The CDR3 runs to 15 residues. The CDR3 DNA follows: TGCGCCAGCAGGACGCCGGGACTCTCCGGCACTGAAGCTTTCTTT. This translates into CASRTPGLSGTEAFF.

This clone was detected only a few times. CDR3 sequence (DNA): TGTGCCAGCAGCGTCGGAGGGAGGTCCTACAATGAGCAGTTCTTC. Its protein is CASSVGGRSYNEQFF. The V and J genes are TRBV9 and TRBJ2-1, with D possibly TRBD2 on 6 matching bases. The germline gives CDR1 SGDLS, CDR2 YYNGEE. CDR3 length: 15 residues. Trimming stripped 2 bases from V and 1 base from J, with 10 bases between. Combining the CDR3 with reference TRBV9 and TRBJ2-1 gives the whole variable domain DSGVTQTPKHLITATGQRVTLRCSPRSGDLSVYWYQQSLDQGLQFLIQYYNGEERAKGNILERFSAQQFPDLHSELNLSSLELGDSALYFCASSVGGRSYNEQFFGPGTRLTVL.

The rearrangement links TRBV15 to TRBJ2-7; TRBD2 might be the D (6 bases). V lost 3 bases to trimming and J lost 3 bases, with 9 bases between them. The CDR3 extends over 13 amino acids. CDR1 is LNHNV and CDR2 is YYDKDF in the germline V gene (reference sequence). As DNA, the CDR3 is TGTGCCACCAGCAGGACTAGTTTCTACGAGCAGTACTTC. Its translation: CATSRTSFYEQYF.

The CDR3 DNA is TGCGCCAGCAGCTTGGCCTCTCCCGACAATGAGCAGTTCTTC. Translation gives CASSLASPDNEQFF. The V call is TRBV5-1, the J call TRBJ2-1; D is unresolved. Germline CDR1 SGHRS, CDR2 YFSETQ. This CDR3 has 14 amino acids. Trimming left V 0 bases short and J 5 bases short, with 9 bases between.

V and J are TRBV20-1 and TRBJ2-1, with unresolved D. This CDR3 is built from 11 residues. Germline lookup yields CDR1 DFQATT and CDR2 SNEGSKA (reference sequence). V was pared by 5 bases and J by 3 bases, with 5 bases between. The CDR3 nucleotides are TGCAGTGCTCGACACTACAATGAGCAGTTCTTC. Its protein product is CSARHYNEQFF.

This chain joins TRBV7-3 and TRBJ2-1; 14 bases align to TRBD2. Germline trimming cut 2 bases from V and 4 bases from J; bases unmatched to any gene: 4. Germline-derived CDR1 and CDR2 are SGHTA and FQGTGA. The CDR3 runs 17 residues. As DNA, the CDR3 is TGTGCCAGCAGCTTACAGGGGACTAGCGGGAGTTACAATGAGCAGTTCTTC. Translation: CASSLQGTSGSYNEQFF.

This sequence joins TRBV7-9 and TRBJ2-1; no clear D. There are 14 residues in the CDR3. Per germline, CDR1 SEHNR and CDR2 FQNEAQ (reference sequence). V was clipped by 0 bases and J by 7 bases, with 10 bases between them. As DNA, the CDR3 is TGTGCCAGCAGCTTAGCAGCTAGTTTAAATGAGCAGTTCTTC. Translating it yields CASSLAASLNEQFF.

The chain has TRBV9 and TRBJ2-2; D is possibly TRBD2 (5 bases). The V and J ends lost 1 base and 8 bases respectively, with 12 bases between them. The CDR3 sequence is 14 residues long. Germline loops: CDR1 SGDLS, CDR2 YYNGEE. CDR3 DNA: TGTGCCAGCAGCGTATTAGAGGGTCCGGGGGAGCTGTTTTTT. Its translation: CASSVLEGPGELFF.